The clone carrying this T cell receptor beta chain was found many times. The germline gene is not matched at one end of the junction; a read error may be the cause. MiXCR was run by TCRdb on the 5' RACE reads, yielding one entry per CDR3 protein. The sample shows about 520,000 distinct CDR3 sequences, around 20% of them seen only once. The data belong to a study of identical twins. CDR3 length equals 13 residues. Germline assignment: CDR1 SGDLS and CDR2 YYNGEE. A further study also used this sample, focusing on T cells expressing NK-cell markers. That source notes: The dominant NKG2C+ clonotypes represented about 1.0-7.5% of CD8+ T cells in about six donors.

The rearrangement joins TRBV9 to TRBJ2-5; no clear D gene. This TCR was recovered from a woman aged 18-29 years in good health. The sample taken for sequencing was CD4+ T cells sorted from blood. As DNA, the CDR3 is TGCGCCAGCAGCGTCGGAGTCCAAGAGACCCAGTACTTC. Translating it yields CASSVGVQETQYF.